This is a list of T cell receptor beta chains from one sample in a study of cytomegalovirus exposure and HLA in healthy donors. Using immunoSEQ multiplex PCR, the repertoire was profiled, and TCRdb retains in-frame clones only, with some absent. Of 120,000 to 150,000 clones in the sample, approximately 79% are singletons; the top ten hold roughly 8.8%. Sequencing was done on a sample of PBMCs. The source of these receptors is a woman aged 45-60 years in good health and CMV-seropositive. CDR3s include the opening cysteine and the closing phenylalanine or tryptophan. A D gene is named only where the DNA matches it firmly. For some rows the clone size is stated as once, few or many, or as a class when expanded; others skip it.

clone_size	v_call	d_call	j_call	cdr3_aa	cdr3_nt
few	TRBV28	TRBD2	TRBJ2-1	CATKKERGDRTVSSYNEQFF	TGTGCCACCAAGAAGGAGCGGGGGGACCGAACTGTCAGCTCCTACAATGAGCAGTTCTTC
.	TRBV5-1	TRBD1	TRBJ1-1	CASRQGANTEAFF	TGCGCCAGCAGGCAGGGGGCGAACACTGAAGCTTTCTTT
.	TRBV7-3	.	TRBJ1-3	CASSLSHGLGGNTIYF	TGTGCCAGCAGCCTAAGCCATGGCCTCGGGGGAAACACCATATATTTT
.	TRBV5-1	.	TRBJ2-2	CASSERWNTGELFF	TGCGCCAGCAGCGAACGGTGGAACACCGGGGAGCTGTTTTTT
.	TRBV6-4	.	TRBJ1-5	CASSGEIDQPQHF	TGTGCCAGCAGCGGGGAAATCGATCAGCCCCAGCATTTT
.	TRBV7-9	TRBD1	TRBJ1-1	CASSTQGATEAFF	TGTGCCAGCAGCACCCAGGGGGCCACTGAAGCTTTCTTT
.	TRBV6-5	TRBD1	TRBJ2-7	CASSLLGQGDEQYF	TGTGCCAGCAGTTTGCTAGGTCAGGGGGACGAGCAGTACTTC
.	TRBV6-5	.	TRBJ2-4	CASSTYPGHENIQYF	TGTGCCAGCAGTACATACCCGGGACATGAAAACATTCAGTACTTC
.	TRBV6-1	.	TRBJ1-3	CASTRDTSGNTIYF	TGTGCCAGCACTAGGGACACCTCTGGAAACACCATATATTTT
.	TRBV6-6	TRBD2	TRBJ2-7	CASSYPRGGAYEQYF	TGTGCCAGCAGCTACCCCCGCGGGGGGGCCTACGAGCAGTACTTC
medium-sized	TRBV2	.	TRBJ1-4	CASSTSGGKLFF	TGTGCCAGCAGTACAAGCGGAGGAAAACTGTTTTTT
.	TRBV7-2	.	TRBJ1-2	CASSLQGSPLDAGYTF	TGTGCCAGCAGCTTGCAGGGAAGTCCCCTAGATGCTGGCTACACCTTC
.	TRBV7-2	.	TRBJ2-5	CASSFQTGSETQYF	TGTGCCAGCAGCTTCCAAACAGGGTCGGAGACCCAGTACTTC
few	TRBV5-5	TRBD1	TRBJ2-2	CASSWGTGVNTGELFF	TGTGCCAGCAGCTGGGGGACAGGGGTGAACACCGGGGAGCTGTTTTTT
.	TRBV28	.	TRBJ2-2	CASGPGYGGELFF	TGTGCCAGCGGGCCTGGTTATGGCGGGGAGCTGTTTTTT
.	TRBV7-2	.	TRBJ2-7	CASSLLGGSDYYEQYF	TGTGCCAGCAGCTTACTCGGCGGCTCAGACTACTACGAGCAGTACTTC
.	TRBV7-2	TRBD1	TRBJ1-5	CASSSRGNQPQHF	TGTGCCAGCAGCTCCAGGGGGAATCAGCCCCAGCATTTT
.	TRBV6-1	TRBD1	TRBJ2-7	CASSELGTGAEEQYF	TGTGCCAGCAGTGAGCTTGGGACAGGGGCTGAGGAGCAGTACTTC
.	TRBV15	.	TRBJ2-5	CATSRDVAGEGTQYF	TGTGCCACCAGCAGAGATGTCGCAGGGGAGGGGACCCAGTACTTC
.	TRBV14	.	TRBJ2-7	CASSREIKYEQYF	TGTGCCAGCAGCCGCGAAATTAAGTACGAGCAGTACTTC
few	TRBV7-3	.	TRBJ2-3	CASSLRPSGDTQYF	TGTGCCAGCAGCTTACGACCGAGCGGGGATACGCAGTATTTT
few	TRBV25-1	.	TRBJ2-5	CAAGRGSQETQYF	TGTGCAGCCGGGAGAGGGAGCCAAGAGACCCAGTACTTC
.	TRBV30	TRBD1	TRBJ2-3	CAWDRDSSTDTQYF	TGTGCCTGGGACCGGGACAGTAGCACAGATACGCAGTATTTT
.	TRBV9	.	TRBJ1-1	CASSVTGRETEAFF	TGTGCCAGCAGCGTAACAGGGAGAGAGACTGAAGCTTTCTTT
.	TRBV28	.	TRBJ2-5	CASWGAREQYF	TGTGCCAGCTGGGGGGCGCGGGAGCAGTACTTC
.	TRBV28	.	TRBJ2-3	CASRGSATQYF	TGTGCCAGCAGGGGCTCGGCGACGCAGTATTTT
.	TRBV6-1	TRBD1	TRBJ1-4	CASTSGGYDEKLFF	TGTGCCAGCACGTCAGGGGGGTACGATGAAAAACTGTTTTTT
.	TRBV19	TRBD1	TRBJ1-1	CASSTRQGARTEAFF	TGTGCCAGTAGTACCAGACAGGGGGCGCGCACTGAAGCTTTCTTT
.	TRBV18	.	TRBJ1-1	CASSPLPGDTEAFF	TGTGCCAGCTCACCCCTACCAGGGGACACTGAAGCTTTCTTT
.	TRBV2	TRBD2	TRBJ2-5	CASSPPGLGGEETQYF	TGTGCCAGCAGTCCCCCGGGACTAGGGGGAGAAGAGACCCAGTACTTC
few	TRBV6-6	TRBD1	TRBJ2-1	CASSYSLQGGNEQFF	TGTGCCAGCAGTTACTCCCTACAGGGGGGCAATGAGCAGTTCTTC
.	TRBV18	.	TRBJ1-3	CASSPGTPGDSGNTIYF	TGTGCCAGCTCACCTGGGACGCCGGGGGACTCTGGAAACACCATATATTTT
.	TRBV5-6	.	TRBJ1-1	CASSLPSVNTEAFF	TGTGCCAGCAGCTTGCCGTCGGTGAACACTGAAGCTTTCTTT
.	TRBV30	TRBD1	TRBJ2-1	CAWTPRDRASYNEQFF	TGTGCCTGGACCCCCCGCGACAGGGCGTCCTACAATGAGCAGTTCTTC
.	TRBV29-1	.	TRBJ2-7	CSVEVGTGSYEQYF	TGCAGCGTTGAAGTCGGGACTGGCTCCTACGAGCAGTACTTC
.	TRBV7-9	.	TRBJ1-5	CASSLVQGQPQHF	TGTGCCAGCAGCTTAGTACAGGGACAGCCCCAGCATTTT
.	TRBV28	TRBD1	TRBJ1-2	CASNTGGGLIYGYTF	TGTGCCAGCAATACAGGGGGCGGACTAATATACGGCTACACCTTC
.	TRBV7-3	.	TRBJ2-2	CASSFLGTGELFF	TGTGCCAGCAGCTTTCTCGGTACCGGGGAGCTGTTTTTT
.	TRBV7-3	.	TRBJ2-7	CASSSVGGMDDEQYF	TGTGCCAGCAGCTCCGTGGGGGGTATGGATGACGAGCAGTACTTC
few	TRBV25-1	.	TRBJ1-2	CASRDSGNYGYTF	TGTGCCAGCAGGGACAGCGGAAACTATGGCTACACCTTC
.	TRBV2	.	TRBJ2-1	CASSYRSNYNEQFF	TGTGCCAGCAGTTACAGAAGCAACTACAATGAGCAGTTCTTC
.	TRBV7-2	TRBD2	TRBJ2-2	CASSLDPRSSGGVTGELFF	TGTGCCAGCAGCTTAGATCCCCGTTCTAGCGGGGGGGTGACCGGGGAGCTGTTTTTT
once	TRBV10-3	.	TRBJ2-2	CAISEHGELFF	TGTGCCATCAGTGAGCACGGGGAGCTGTTTTTT
.	TRBV7-9	.	TRBJ2-1	CASSLSRNEQFF	TGTGCCAGCAGCTTATCCAGAAATGAGCAGTTCTTC
.	TRBV7-7	TRBD2	TRBJ2-3	CASSSSGGATDTQYF	TGTGCTAGCAGCAGTAGCGGGGGGGCAACAGATACGCAGTATTTT
.	TRBV6-6	.	TRBJ2-7	CASSFKEGPYEQYF	TGTGCCAGCAGTTTTAAAGAGGGCCCCTACGAGCAGTACTTC
.	TRBV25-1	.	TRBJ2-3	CASSEYASSDTQYF	TGTGCCAGCAGTGAATACGCTAGCTCAGATACGCAGTATTTT
once	TRBV7-2	.	TRBJ2-7	CASSLDLNSYEQYF	TGTGCCAGCAGCTTGGACTTAAATTCTTACGAGCAGTACTTC
once	TRBV19	.	TRBJ2-5	CASTPPRGTKETQYF	TGTGCCTCCACGCCCCCCCGGGGGACGAAAGAGACCCAGTACTTC
.	TRBV9	TRBD1	TRBJ2-2	CASSAPAGTGGNTGELFF	TGTGCCAGCAGCGCCCCAGCCGGGACAGGAGGGAACACCGGGGAGCTGTTTTTT
.	TRBV4-3	.	TRBJ1-5	CASSQGHRVNQPQHF	TGCGCCAGCAGCCAAGGCCACAGGGTAAATCAGCCCCAGCATTTT
.	TRBV28	TRBD2	TRBJ2-5	CASSTGGSQETQYF	TGTGCCAGCAGTACGGGGGGGAGCCAAGAGACCCAGTACTTC